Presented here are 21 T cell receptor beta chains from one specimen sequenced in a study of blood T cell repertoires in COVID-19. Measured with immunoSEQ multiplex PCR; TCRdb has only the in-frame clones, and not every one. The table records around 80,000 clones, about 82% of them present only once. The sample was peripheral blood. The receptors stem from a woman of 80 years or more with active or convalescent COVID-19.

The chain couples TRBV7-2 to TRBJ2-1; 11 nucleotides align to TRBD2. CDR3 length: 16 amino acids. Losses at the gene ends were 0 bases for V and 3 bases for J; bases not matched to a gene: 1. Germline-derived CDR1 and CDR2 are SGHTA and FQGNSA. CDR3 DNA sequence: TGTGCCAGCAGCTTAGCGGGACTAGCGGTCTACAATGAGCAGTTCTTC. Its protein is CASSLAGLAVYNEQFF.

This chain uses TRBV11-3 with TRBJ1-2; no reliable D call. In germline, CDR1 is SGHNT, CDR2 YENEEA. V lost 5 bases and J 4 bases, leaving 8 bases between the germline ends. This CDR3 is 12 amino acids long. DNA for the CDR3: TGTGCCAGCAGCAAGGGAGTCTATGGCTACACCTTC. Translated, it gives CASSKGVYGYTF.

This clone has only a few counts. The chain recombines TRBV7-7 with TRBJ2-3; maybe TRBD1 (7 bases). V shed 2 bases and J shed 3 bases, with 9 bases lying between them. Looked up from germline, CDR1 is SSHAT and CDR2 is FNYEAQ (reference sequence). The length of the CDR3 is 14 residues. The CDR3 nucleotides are TGTGCCAGCAGCTTACAGGGGGGAACAGATACGCAGTATTTT. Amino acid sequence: CASSLQGGTDTQYF.

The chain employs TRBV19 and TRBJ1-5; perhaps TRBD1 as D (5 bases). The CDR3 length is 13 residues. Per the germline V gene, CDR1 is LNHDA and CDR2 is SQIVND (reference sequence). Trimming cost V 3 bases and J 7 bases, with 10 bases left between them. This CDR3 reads CASSMGGWQPQHF. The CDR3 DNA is TGTGCCAGTAGTATGGGGGGATGGCAGCCCCAGCATTTT.

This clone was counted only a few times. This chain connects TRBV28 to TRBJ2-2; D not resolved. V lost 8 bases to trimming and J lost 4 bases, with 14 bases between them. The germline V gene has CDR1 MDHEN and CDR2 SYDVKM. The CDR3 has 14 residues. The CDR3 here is CASAQVVPTGELFF. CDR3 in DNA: TGTGCCAGCGCGCAGGTTGTTCCCACCGGGGAGCTGTTTTTT.

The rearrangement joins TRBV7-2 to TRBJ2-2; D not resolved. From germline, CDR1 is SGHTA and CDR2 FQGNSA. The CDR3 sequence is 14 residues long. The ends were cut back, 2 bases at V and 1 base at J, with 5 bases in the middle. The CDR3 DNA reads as TGTGCCAGCAGCTTATACGGGAACACCGGGGAGCTGTTTTTT. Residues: CASSLYGNTGELFF.

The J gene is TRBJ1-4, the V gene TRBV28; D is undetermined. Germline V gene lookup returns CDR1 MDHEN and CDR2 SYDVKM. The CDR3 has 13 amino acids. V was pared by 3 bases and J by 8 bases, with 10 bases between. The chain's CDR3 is CASSFDRAEKLFF. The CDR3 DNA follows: TGTGCCAGCAGTTTCGATCGCGCGGAAAAACTGTTTTTT.

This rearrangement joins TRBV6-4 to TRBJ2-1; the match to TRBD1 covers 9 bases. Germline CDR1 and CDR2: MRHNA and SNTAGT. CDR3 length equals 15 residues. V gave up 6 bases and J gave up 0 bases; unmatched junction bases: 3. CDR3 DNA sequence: TGTGCCAGCAGCGAGGACAGGGGCTCCTACAATGAGCAGTTCTTC. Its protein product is CASSEDRGSYNEQFF.

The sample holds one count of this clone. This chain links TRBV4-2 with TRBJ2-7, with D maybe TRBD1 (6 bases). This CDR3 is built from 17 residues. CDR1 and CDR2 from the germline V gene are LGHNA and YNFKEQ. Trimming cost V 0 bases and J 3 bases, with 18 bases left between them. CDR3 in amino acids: CASSQEPPPGVHYEQYF. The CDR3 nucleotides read TGTGCCAGCAGCCAAGAACCACCCCCAGGGGTCCACTACGAGCAGTACTTC.

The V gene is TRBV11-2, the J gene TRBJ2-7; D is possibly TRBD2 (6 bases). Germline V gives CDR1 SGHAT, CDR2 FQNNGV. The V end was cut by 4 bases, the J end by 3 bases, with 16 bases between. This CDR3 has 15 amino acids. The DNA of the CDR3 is TGTGCCAGCAGCTCCCGCACTAGCACCGGCTACGAGCAGTACTTC. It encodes CASSSRTSTGYEQYF. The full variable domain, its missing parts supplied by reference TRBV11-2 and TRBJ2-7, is EAGVAQSPRYKIIEKRQSVAFWCNPISGHATLYWYQQILGQGPKLLIQFQNNGVVDDSQLPKDRFSAERLKGVDSTLKIQPAKLEDSAVYLCASSSRTSTGYEQYFGPGTRLTVT.

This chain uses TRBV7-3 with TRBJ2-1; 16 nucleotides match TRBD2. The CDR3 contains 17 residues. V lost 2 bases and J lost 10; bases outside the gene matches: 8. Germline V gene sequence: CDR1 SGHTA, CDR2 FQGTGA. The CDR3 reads CASSLAGTSGGAREQFF. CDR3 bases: TGTGCCAGCAGCTTAGCCGGGACTAGCGGGGGGGCCAGGGAGCAGTTCTTC.

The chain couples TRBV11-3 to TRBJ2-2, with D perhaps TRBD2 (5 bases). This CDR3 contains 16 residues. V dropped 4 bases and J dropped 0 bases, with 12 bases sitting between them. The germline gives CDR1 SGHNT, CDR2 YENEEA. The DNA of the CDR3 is TGTGCCAGCAGCTCCCGGGGTGTCGCGAACACCGGGGAGCTGTTTTTT. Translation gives CASSSRGVANTGELFF.

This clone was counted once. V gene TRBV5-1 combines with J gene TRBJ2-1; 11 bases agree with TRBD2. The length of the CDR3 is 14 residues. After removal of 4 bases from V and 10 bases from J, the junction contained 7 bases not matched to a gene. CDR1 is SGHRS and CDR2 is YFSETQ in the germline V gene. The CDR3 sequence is CASSPPGLAEEQFF. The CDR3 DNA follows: TGCGCCAGCAGCCCACCGGGACTAGCGGAAGAGCAGTTCTTC.

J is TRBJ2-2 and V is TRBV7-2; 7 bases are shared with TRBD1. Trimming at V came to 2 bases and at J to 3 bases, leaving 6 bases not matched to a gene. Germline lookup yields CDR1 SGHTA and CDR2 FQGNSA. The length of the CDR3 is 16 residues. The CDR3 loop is CASSLMPGGYTGELFF. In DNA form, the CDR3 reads TGTGCCAGCAGCTTAATGCCAGGGGGATACACCGGGGAGCTGTTTTTT. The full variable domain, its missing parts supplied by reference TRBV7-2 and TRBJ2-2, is GAGVSQSPSNKVTEKGKDVELRCDPISGHTALYWYRQSLGQGLEFLIYFQGNSAPDKSGLPSDRFSAERTGGSVSTLTIQRTQQEDSAVYLCASSLMPGGYTGELFFGEGSRLTVL.

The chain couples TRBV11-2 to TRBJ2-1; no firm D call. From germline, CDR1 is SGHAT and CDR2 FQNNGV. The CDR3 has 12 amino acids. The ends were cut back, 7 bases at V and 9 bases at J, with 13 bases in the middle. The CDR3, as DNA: TGTGCCAGCACCCCTGTCCCGGGTGAGCAGTTCTTC. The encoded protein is CASTPVPGEQFF.

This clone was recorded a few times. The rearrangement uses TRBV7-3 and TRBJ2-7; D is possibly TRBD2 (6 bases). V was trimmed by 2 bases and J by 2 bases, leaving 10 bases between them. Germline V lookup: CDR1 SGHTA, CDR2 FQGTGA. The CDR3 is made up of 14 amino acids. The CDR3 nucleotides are TGTGCCAGCAGCTTAGGCCGGGAGACCTACGAGCAGTACTTC. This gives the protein CASSLGRETYEQYF.

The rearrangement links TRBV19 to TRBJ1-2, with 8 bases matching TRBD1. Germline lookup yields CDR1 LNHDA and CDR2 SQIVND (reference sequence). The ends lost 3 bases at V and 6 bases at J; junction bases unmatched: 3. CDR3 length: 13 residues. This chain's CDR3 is CASSIDRGDGYTF. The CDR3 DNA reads TGTGCCAGTAGTATCGACAGGGGAGATGGCTACACCTTC.

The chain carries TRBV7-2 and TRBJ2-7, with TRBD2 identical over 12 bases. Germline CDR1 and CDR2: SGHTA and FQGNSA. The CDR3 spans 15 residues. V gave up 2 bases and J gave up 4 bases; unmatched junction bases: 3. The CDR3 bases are TGTGCCAGCAGCTTACGGACTAGCGGGGCTTACGAGCAGTACTTC. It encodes CASSLRTSGAYEQYF.

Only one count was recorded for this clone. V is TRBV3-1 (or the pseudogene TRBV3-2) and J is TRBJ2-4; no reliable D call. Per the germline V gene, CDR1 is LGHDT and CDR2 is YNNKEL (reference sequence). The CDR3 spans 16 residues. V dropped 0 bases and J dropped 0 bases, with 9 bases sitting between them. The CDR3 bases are TGTGCCAGCAGCCAAGAATCCCTCTTAGCCAAAAACATTCAGTACTTC. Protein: CASSQESLLAKNIQYF.

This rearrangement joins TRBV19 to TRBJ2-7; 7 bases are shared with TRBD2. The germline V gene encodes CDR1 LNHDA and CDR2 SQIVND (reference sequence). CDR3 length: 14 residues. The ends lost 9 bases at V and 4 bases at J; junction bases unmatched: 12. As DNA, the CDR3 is TGTGCCAGCAGTTCGGCGGGAGTCTGGTACGAGCAGTACTTC. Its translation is CASSSAGVWYEQYF.

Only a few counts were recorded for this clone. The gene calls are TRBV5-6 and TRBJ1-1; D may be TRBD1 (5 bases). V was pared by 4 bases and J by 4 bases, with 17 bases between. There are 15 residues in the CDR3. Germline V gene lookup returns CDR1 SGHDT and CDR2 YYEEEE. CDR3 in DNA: TGTGCCAGCAGCCAATACTTTTGGGGGGGCACTGAAGCTTTCTTT. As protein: CASSQYFWGGTEAFF.